This TCR beta chain was sequenced for a study of T cells in Graves' hyperthyroidism and ophthalmopathy. TCR beta CDR3 sequences were amplified from RNA transcripts. The HTBI primer set was used in a first-round RT-PCR of the TCR CDR3. TCRdb fed the multiplex PCR reads into MiXCR, producing one record per CDR3 protein. The sample yields under 700,000 distinct CDR3 sequences, approximately 44% seen once. The germline V gene encodes CDR1 SGHTA and CDR2 FQGTGA. From its first to its last residue, the CDR3 has 14 amino acids. This clonotype has a single count. Because the CDR3's place on the DNA is in doubt, the DNA is left out and the CDR3 is given as listed by TCRdb.

The receptor's source is a woman aged 18-30 years with Graves' hyperthyroidism. The gene calls are TRBV7-3 and TRBJ1-2; TRBD1 was called by the table and not checked on the DNA. The specimen was peripheral blood or thyroid tissue (not recorded which). This CDR3 reads CASSLTGGAYGCTF.